This T cell receptor (beta chain) was identified in a study of T cells expressing NK-cell markers. The CDR3 contains 14 residues. CDR1 is SGHRS, CDR2 YFSETQ, per germline. TCRdb reanalyzed the 5' RACE reads and collapses them to one entry per CDR3 protein, without DNA. The listing contains about 410,000 distinct CDR3 sequences. Sample: blood T cells: a sorted CD56 or NKG2C T cell subset, CD4+ or CD8+ T cells, or bulk PBMC T cells (not recorded which). The rearrangement joins TRBV5-1 to TRBJ2-1; with no DNA, the TCRdb D assignment of TRBD1 cannot be verified. This receptor was obtained from a woman aged 50 to 65 in good health. CDR3 sequence reads: CASSLGLPRDEQFF.